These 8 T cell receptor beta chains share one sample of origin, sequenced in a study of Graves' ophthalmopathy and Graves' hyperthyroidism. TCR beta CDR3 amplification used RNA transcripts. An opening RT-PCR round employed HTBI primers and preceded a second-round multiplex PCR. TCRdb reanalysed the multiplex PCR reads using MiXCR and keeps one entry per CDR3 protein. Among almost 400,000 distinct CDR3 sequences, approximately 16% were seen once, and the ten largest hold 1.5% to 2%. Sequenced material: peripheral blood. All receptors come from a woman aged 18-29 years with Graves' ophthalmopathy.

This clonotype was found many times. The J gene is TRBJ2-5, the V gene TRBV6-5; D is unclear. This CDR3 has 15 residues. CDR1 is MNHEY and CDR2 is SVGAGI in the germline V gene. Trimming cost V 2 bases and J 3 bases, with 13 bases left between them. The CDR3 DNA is TGTGCCAGCAGTTACAGGCGCCCACACGAAGAGACCCAGTACTTC. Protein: CASSYRRPHEETQYF.

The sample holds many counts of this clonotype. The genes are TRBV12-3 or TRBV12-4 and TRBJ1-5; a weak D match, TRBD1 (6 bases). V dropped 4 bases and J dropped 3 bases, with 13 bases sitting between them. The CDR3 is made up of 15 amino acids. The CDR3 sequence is CASSSYTGYNQPQHF. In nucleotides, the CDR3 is TGTGCCAGCAGTTCGTACACAGGGTACAATCAGCCCCAGCATTTT.

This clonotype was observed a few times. The CDR3 region is CASSLDVAETEAFF. The CDR3 DNA reads TGTGCCAGCAGCTTAGACGTAGCCGAAACTGAAGCTTTCTTT. The chain links TRBV11-2 to TRBJ1-1; D call uncertain. The CDR3 is 14 amino acids. Germline loops: CDR1 SGHAT, CDR2 FQNNGV. Trimming stripped 0 bases from V and 5 bases from J, with 10 bases between.

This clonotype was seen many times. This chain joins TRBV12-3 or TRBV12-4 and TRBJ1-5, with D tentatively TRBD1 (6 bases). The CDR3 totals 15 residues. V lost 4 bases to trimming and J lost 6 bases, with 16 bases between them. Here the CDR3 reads CASSSGDTASQPQHF. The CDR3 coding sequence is TGTGCCAGCAGTTCCGGGGACACGGCTAGTCAGCCCCAGCATTTT.

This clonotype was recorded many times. The CDR3 DNA is TGTGCCAGTTCCGACCAGGGGGCTGGGACCCAGTACTTC. Its translation is CASSDQGAGTQYF. V is TRBV19 and J is TRBJ2-5, with 8 bases matching TRBD1. J gave up 7 bases and V 8 bases, and 9 bases lay outside the gene matches. Per the germline V gene, CDR1 is LNHDA and CDR2 is SQIVND (reference sequence). This CDR3 is 13 amino acids long.

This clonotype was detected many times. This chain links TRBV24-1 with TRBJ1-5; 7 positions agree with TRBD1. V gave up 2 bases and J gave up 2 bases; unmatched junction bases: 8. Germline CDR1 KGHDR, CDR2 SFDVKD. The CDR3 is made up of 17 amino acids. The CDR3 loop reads CATSDSSQGWGNQPQHF. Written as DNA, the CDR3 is TGTGCCACCAGTGATTCCTCACAGGGGTGGGGCAATCAGCCCCAGCATTTT.

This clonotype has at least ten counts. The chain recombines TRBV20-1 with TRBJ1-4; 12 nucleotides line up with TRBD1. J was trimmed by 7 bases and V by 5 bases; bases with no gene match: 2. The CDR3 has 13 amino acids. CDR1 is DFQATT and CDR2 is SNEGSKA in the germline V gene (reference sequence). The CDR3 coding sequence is TGCAGTGCTCTGGGACAGGGGGCTGAAAAACTGTTTTTT. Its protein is CSALGQGAEKLFF.

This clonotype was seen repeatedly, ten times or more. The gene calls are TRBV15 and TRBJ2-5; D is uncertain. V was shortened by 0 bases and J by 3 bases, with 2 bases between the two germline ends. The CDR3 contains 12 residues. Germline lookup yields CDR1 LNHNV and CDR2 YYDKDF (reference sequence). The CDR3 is CATSREKETQYF. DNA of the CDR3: TGTGCCACCAGCAGAGAAAAAGAGACCCAGTACTTC.